Listed here is a single TCR beta chain. As yet, its antigen is unknown. This entry is derived from a study of cytomegalovirus exposure and HLA in healthy donors. The length of the CDR3 is 16 residues. Germline-derived CDR1 and CDR2 are SGHVS and FQNEAQ. The J segment lost 3 bases and the V segment lost 5 bases, leaving 9 bases of the junction unmatched. Study findings and constraints: Apart from CMV serostatus, no immune exposure information was available. Roughly uniform sequencing depth across donors was assumed, possibly incorrectly.

The PCR used 60 Vbeta and 13 Jbeta primers. Clones were read by immunoSEQ multiplex PCR, and TCRdb kept only the in-frame ones, dropping some. This table has over 80,000 clones, about 81% appearing once. The chain uses TRBV7-8 and TRBJ2-1; 8 bases match TRBD2. The sequence was collected from a man aged 40-49 years in good health and CMV-seropositive. Input material: PBMCs. The CDR3 nucleotides are TGTGCCAGCAGCCCCCGCGGTAGCGGGGTCTACAATGAGCAGTTCTTC. The encoded protein is CASSPRGSGVYNEQFF.